Below are 26 T cell receptor beta chains sequenced from a single sample in a study of shared clonotypes between healthy human individuals. Measured with immunoSEQ multiplex PCR; TCRdb has only the in-frame clones, and not every one. The sample holds fewer than 850,000 clones, about 92% seen once. The sample consisted of memory CD8+ T cells from PBMCs. Specified subset: CD45RO+ cells pooled with CCR7-negative TemRA cells. These receptors were collected from a man aged 18 to 29 in good health. Some clones in this sample may be carry-over from other donors' samples.

The J gene is TRBJ1-1, the V gene TRBV7-8; D unresolved. There are 15 residues in the CDR3. Deletions cut 4 bases from V and 5 bases from J, with 17 bases between. Germline lookup yields CDR1 SGHVS and CDR2 FQNEAQ. The CDR3 region has the DNA TGTGCCAGCAGCTCTAGCCGCGCGGTTAAGACTGAAGCTTTCTTT. It is translated as CASSSSRAVKTEAFF. Full variable domain (remainder filled in from reference TRBV7-8 and TRBJ1-1): GAGVSQSPRYKVAKRGQDVALRCDPISGHVSLFWYQQALGQGPEFLTYFQNEAQLDKSGLPSDRFFAERPEGSVSTLKIQRTQQEDSAVYLCASSSSRAVKTEAFFGQGTRLTVV.

The CDR3: CASSSSLGYTF. The CDR3 DNA follows: TGTGCCAGCAGCTCCAGCTTAGGCTACACCTTC. The V and J genes are TRBV7-9 and TRBJ1-2, with no clear D. The V end was cut by 4 bases, the J end by 8 bases, with 8 bases between. This CDR3 is built from 11 residues. The germline CDR1 and CDR2 sequences are SEHNR and FQNEAQ (reference sequence).

The J gene is TRBJ1-3, the V gene TRBV9; a possible D gene is TRBD1 (6 bases). The length of the CDR3 is 17 residues. Trimming took 0 bases from V and 0 from J, leaving 13 bases between them. The germline gives CDR1 SGDLS, CDR2 YYNGEE. CDR3 region: CASSVVGTPNSGNTIYF. CDR3 DNA: TGTGCCAGCAGCGTAGTTGGGACACCAAACTCTGGAAACACCATATATTTT.

This clone has a single count. J is TRBJ2-7 and V is TRBV7-7, with 10 positions matching TRBD2. Germline trimming cut 2 bases from V and 7 bases from J; bases unmatched to any gene: 5. Germline CDR1 and CDR2: SSHAT and FNYEAQ (reference sequence). CDR3 length equals 14 residues. CDR3 region: CASSLRLAGAEQYF. Written as DNA, the CDR3 is TGTGCCAGCAGCTTAAGGCTAGCGGGAGCGGAGCAGTACTTC.

The chain uses TRBV10-3 and TRBJ2-2; D is undetermined. The CDR3 is 15 amino acids. Germline lookup yields CDR1 ENHRY and CDR2 SYGVKD. The V gene lost 3 bases and the J gene lost 1 base, with 9 bases spanning the gap. Here the CDR3 reads CAISELIKNTGELFF. CDR3 DNA sequence: TGTGCCATCAGTGAATTGATCAAGAACACCGGGGAGCTGTTTTTT.

This clone was recorded once. The V and J genes are TRBV23-1 and TRBJ2-5; D possibly corresponds to TRBD2 (6 bases). TRBV23-1 is reported as an ORF; its role is uncertain. V was trimmed by 8 bases and J by 3 bases, leaving 10 bases between them. The CDR3 runs to 12 residues. CDR3 region: CASVGGEETQYF. As DNA, the CDR3 is TGCGCCAGCGTCGGAGGGGAAGAGACCCAGTACTTC.

The chain is built from TRBV11-2 and TRBJ2-1, with D perhaps being TRBD1 or TRBD2 (5 bases each). The CDR3 totals 14 residues. V was cut by 2 bases and J by 6 bases, with 11 bases left in between. Germline V gene data show CDR1 as SGHAT and CDR2 as FQNNGV. The CDR3 sequence: CASSLYPGRNEQFF. As DNA, the CDR3 is TGTGCCAGCAGCTTATATCCGGGGCGCAATGAGCAGTTCTTC.

This chain connects TRBV6-1 to TRBJ2-7, with 10 bases matching TRBD2. Germline assignment: CDR1 MNHNS and CDR2 SASEGT. V trimming: 4 bases; J trimming: 3 bases; junction bases outside the gene matches: 6. This CDR3 has 15 amino acids. Written as DNA, the CDR3 is TGTGCCAGCAGTGGACCTCTAGCGGGAGTCTACGAGCAGTACTTC. It codes for CASSGPLAGVYEQYF.

The CDR3 region is CASTSVGGGPDTQYF. CDR3 DNA sequence: TGTGCCAGCACATCAGTAGGGGGGGGGCCAGATACGCAGTATTTT. The chain joins TRBV27 to TRBJ2-3; D might be TRBD2 (7 bases). V was clipped by 7 bases and J by 4 bases, with 18 bases between them. CDR3 length: 15 amino acids. Germline-derived CDR1 and CDR2 are MNHEY and SMNVEV (reference sequence).

DNA for the CDR3: TGTGCCACCCAGGGAGCCAACTATGGCTACACCTTC. Amino acid sequence: CATQGANYGYTF. The chain links TRBV7-9 to TRBJ1-2, with D possibly matching TRBD1 (5 bases). CDR3 size: 12 residues. CDR1 is SEHNR and CDR2 is FQNEAQ in the germline V gene (reference sequence). V lost 10 bases, J lost 2 bases, and 11 bases lay in between.

The chain uses TRBV7-2 and TRBJ1-5; D perhaps matches TRBD1 (6 bases). The V end was cut by 5 bases, the J end by 6 bases, with 11 bases between. The CDR3 runs to 13 residues. Germline lookup yields CDR1 SGHTA and CDR2 FQGNSA. The CDR3 sequence is CASSVQGAQPQHF. In DNA, the CDR3 is TGTGCCAGCAGCGTACAGGGTGCTCAGCCCCAGCATTTT.

CDR3: CASSSPTTGDETQYF. CDR3 nucleotides: TGTGCCAGCAGTTCTCCGACCACAGGGGACGAGACCCAGTACTTC. V usage is TRBV27 and J usage is TRBJ2-5, with 7 bases that match TRBD1. The CDR3 runs 15 residues. Trimming took 4 bases from V and 5 from J; bases not matched to a gene: 10. CDR1 and CDR2 (germline): MNHEY, SMNVEV (reference sequence).

This clone was detected only once. The chain couples TRBV28 to TRBJ1-1; D gene unclear. The CDR3 is made up of 14 amino acids. Germline lookup yields CDR1 MDHEN and CDR2 SYDVKM. Trimming took off 4 bases at V and 6 bases at J, with 15 bases between the two ends. Here the CDR3 reads CASSYPNGRAEAFF. For the CDR3, the DNA is TGTGCCAGCAGTTACCCCAACGGACGCGCTGAAGCTTTCTTT.

V usage is TRBV13 and J usage is TRBJ2-1; D may correspond to TRBD1 or TRBD2 (5 bases each). The CDR3 sequence is 14 residues long. V dropped 6 bases and J dropped 0 bases, with 9 bases sitting between them. Germline CDR1 reads PRHDT; CDR2 reads FYEKMQ (reference sequence). In DNA form, the CDR3 reads TGTGCCAGCAGAGGGGACCCCTCCTACAATGAGCAGTTCTTC. It translates to CASRGDPSYNEQFF. Using reference TRBV13 and TRBJ2-1 for the parts outside the CDR3, the full variable domain is AAGVIQSPRHLIKEKRETATLKCYPIPRHDTVYWYQQGPGQDPQFLISFYEKMQSDKGSIPDRFSAQQFSDYHSELNMSSLELGDSALYFCASRGDPSYNEQFFGPGTRLTVL.

The chain is built from TRBV15 and TRBJ1-4; 8 bases map to TRBD1. The CDR3 has 14 residues. The germline V gene encodes CDR1 LNHNV and CDR2 YYDKDF (reference sequence). J gave up 7 bases and V 3 bases, and 4 bases lay outside the gene matches. The CDR3 sequence: CATSSRGLGEKLFF. For the CDR3, the DNA is TGTGCCACCAGCAGCAGGGGGCTGGGTGAAAAACTGTTTTTT.

The rearrangement joins TRBV15 to TRBJ1-4, with 9 bases fitting TRBD1. Germline V gives CDR1 LNHNV, CDR2 YYDKDF (reference sequence). There are 19 residues in the CDR3. The V gene end was trimmed by 0 bases and the J gene end by 7 bases; junction bases not matched to a gene: 15. The CDR3 DNA reads as TGTGCCACCAGCAGAGATTTAGGTAGACGGACAGGGGATGGTGAAAAACTGTTTTTT. This gives the protein CATSRDLGRRTGDGEKLFF.

This clone was detected only once. This chain links TRBV4-1 with TRBJ2-3; 8 bases line up with TRBD1. Germline lookup yields CDR1 MGHRA and CDR2 YSYEKL. The CDR3 length is 14 residues. The V segment lost 1 base and the J segment 11 bases; nucleotides outside the gene matches: 8. CDR3 sequence (DNA): TGCGCCAGCAGCCAAGGTGGGGGACAGGATGGGCAGTATTTT. This codes for CASSQGGGQDGQYF.

The gene calls are TRBV11-2 and TRBJ2-7, with 9 bases that match TRBD1. Germline-derived CDR1 and CDR2 are SGHAT and FQNNGV. The V gene end was trimmed by 1 base and the J gene end by 0 bases; junction bases not matched to a gene: 7. This CDR3 is 17 amino acids long. The CDR3 DNA is TGTGCCAGCAGCTTAGTAGACAGGGGGTCGTACTCCTACGAGCAGTACTTC. Translated: CASSLVDRGSYSYEQYF.

Turning to this clone: At one end, the junction sequence differs from germline, possibly due to a read error. The chain uses TRBV5-1 and TRBJ2-1; D might be TRBD2 (5 bases). The CDR3 totals 15 residues. Germline CDR1 is SGHRS and CDR2 is YFSETQ. This CDR3 is CASSPLRGFFDEQFF. The CDR3 DNA follows: TGTGCCAGCAGCCCCCTTCGCGGGTTCTTCGATGAGCAGTTCTTC.

This clone was counted once. The chain combines TRBV2 with TRBJ1-2; 7 nucleotides line up with TRBD1. Germline V gene sequence: CDR1 SNHLY, CDR2 FYNNEI. The CDR3 extends over 15 amino acids. Germline trimming cut 2 bases from V and 4 bases from J; bases unmatched to any gene: 7. CDR3 bases: TGTGCCAGCAGTGAAAGCGGGACAGTCATCTATGGCTACACCTTC. Its translation: CASSESGTVIYGYTF.

This chain connects TRBV9 to TRBJ2-7; D uncertain. V was shortened by 3 bases and J by 0 bases, with 13 bases between the two germline ends. The CDR3 is 15 residues long. Germline lookup yields CDR1 SGDLS and CDR2 YYNGEE. CDR3 loop: CASSEGSRSSYEQYF. DNA of the CDR3: TGTGCCAGCAGCGAGGGTAGTAGGAGCTCCTACGAGCAGTACTTC.

This rearrangement joins TRBV28 to TRBJ2-3; 9 bases align to TRBD2. CDR1 is MDHEN, CDR2 SYDVKM, per germline. The CDR3 has 17 amino acids. The junction had 10 bases not matched to a gene; V was cut back by 4 bases and J by 2 bases. The CDR3 DNA reads as TGTGCCAGCAGTTACGGGCTAGCGGGATACCACACAGATACGCAGTATTTT. It codes for CASSYGLAGYHTDTQYF.

This chain joins TRBV15 and TRBJ1-4; maybe TRBD1 (5 bases). This CDR3 comprises 18 residues. The ends were cut back, 7 bases at V and 3 bases at J, with 24 bases in the middle. CDR1 is LNHNV, CDR2 YYDKDF, per germline (reference sequence). The CDR3 spells CATTGGFMRAKANEKLFF. The CDR3 DNA sequence: TGTGCCACCACTGGGGGGTTCATGAGGGCGAAGGCTAATGAAAAACTGTTTTTT. The full variable domain, completed using reference TRBV15 and TRBJ1-4, is DAMVIQNPRYQVTQFGKPVTLSCSQTLNHNVMYWYQQKSSQAPKLLFHYYDKDFNNEADTPDNFQSRRPNTSFCFLDIRSPGLGDTAMYLCATTGGFMRAKANEKLFFGSGTQLSVL.

The CDR3 region has the DNA TGTGCCAGCAGCCCTAGACTAGCGGGAGGGCCTATGAACACCGGGGAGCTGTTTTTT. Its translation: CASSPRLAGGPMNTGELFF. J is TRBJ2-2 and V is TRBV9, with 14 bases aligning to TRBD2. This CDR3 comprises 19 residues. Germline CDR1 and CDR2: SGDLS and YYNGEE. J was trimmed by 1 base and V by 4 bases; bases with no gene match: 9.

This clone was observed a single time. A far larger clone is a single base away, which makes a read error likely. In the same sample, other DNA sequences code for this CDR3. This rearrangement joins TRBV6-5 to TRBJ1-1; no definite D call. The V end was cut by 6 bases, the J end by 1 base, with 9 bases between. The CDR3 loop spans 13 amino acids. Germline V CDR1 and CDR2: MNHEY, SVGAGI. CDR3 sequence (DNA): TGTGCCAGCAGCTACGACCGGAACACTGAAGCTTTCTTT. Translating it yields CASSYDRNTEAFF.

The table lists this clone with many counts. The chain joins TRBV7-6 to TRBJ1-1; the match to TRBD1 covers 7 bases. Germline CDR1 reads SGHVS; CDR2 reads FNYEAQ. The CDR3 spans 15 residues. V lost 5 bases, J lost 7 bases, and 13 bases stayed unmatched. Here the CDR3 DNA reads TGTGCCAGCAGCCCAGGGACAGAAGGGGATGGTGAAGCTTTCTTT. It translates to CASSPGTEGDGEAFF. The variable domain in full, completed from reference TRBV7-6 and TRBJ1-1, reads GAGVSQSPRYKVTKRGQDVALRCDPISGHVSLYWYRQALGQGPEFLTYFNYEAQQDKSGLPNDRFSAERPEGSISTLTIQRTEQRDSAMYRCASSPGTEGDGEAFFGQGTRLTVV.